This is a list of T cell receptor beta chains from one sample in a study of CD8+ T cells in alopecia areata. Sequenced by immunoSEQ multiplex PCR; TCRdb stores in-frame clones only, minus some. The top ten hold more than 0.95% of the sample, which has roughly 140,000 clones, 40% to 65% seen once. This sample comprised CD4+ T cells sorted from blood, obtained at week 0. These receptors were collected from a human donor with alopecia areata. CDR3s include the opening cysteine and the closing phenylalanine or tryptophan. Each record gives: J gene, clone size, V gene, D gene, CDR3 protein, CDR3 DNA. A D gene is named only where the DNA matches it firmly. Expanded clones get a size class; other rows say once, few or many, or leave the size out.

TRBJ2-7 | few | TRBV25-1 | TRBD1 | CASAGTGGISAYEQYF | TGTGCCAGCGCCGGGACAGGGGGTATCAGTGCCTACGAGCAGTACTTC
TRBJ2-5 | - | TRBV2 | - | CASSEDRKGAQYF | TGTGCCAGCAGTGAAGACAGAAAGGGGGCCCAGTACTTC
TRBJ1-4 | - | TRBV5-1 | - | CASSFRGPATNEKLFF | TGCGCCAGCAGCTTTAGGGGACCGGCAACTAATGAAAAACTGTTTTTT
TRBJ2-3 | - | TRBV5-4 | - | CASSLKGGKGTDTQYF | TGTGCCAGCAGCTTAAAAGGCGGGAAGGGCACAGATACGCAGTATTTT
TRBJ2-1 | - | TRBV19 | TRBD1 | CASSMSGTGKAEQFF | TGTGCCAGTAGTATGAGCGGGACAGGGAAGGCTGAGCAGTTCTTC
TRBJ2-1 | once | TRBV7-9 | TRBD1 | CASSRGQGVVNEQFF | TGTGCCAGCAGCCGCGGGCAGGGGGTCGTCAATGAGCAGTTCTTC
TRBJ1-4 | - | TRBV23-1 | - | CASSQSGRINEKLFF | TGCGCCAGCAGTCAATCGGGCAGGATAAATGAAAAACTGTTTTTT
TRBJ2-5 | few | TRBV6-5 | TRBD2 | CASGTRGSQETQYF | TGTGCCAGCGGGACTAGGGGTTCTCAAGAGACCCAGTACTTC
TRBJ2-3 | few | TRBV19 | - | CASSPPAGLDTQYF | TGTGCCAGTAGTCCTCCCGCCGGGCTGGATACGCAGTATTTT
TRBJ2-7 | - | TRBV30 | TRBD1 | CAWSPRGKSYEQYF | TGTGCCTGGAGTCCCAGGGGGAAATCCTACGAGCAGTACTTC
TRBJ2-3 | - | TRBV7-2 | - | CASSLGQTPDTQYF | TGTGCCAGCAGCTTGGGACAAACTCCCGATACGCAGTATTTT
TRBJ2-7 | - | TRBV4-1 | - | CASSQSELSYEQYF | TGCGCCAGCAGCCAGAGTGAGCTTTCGTACGAGCAGTACTTC
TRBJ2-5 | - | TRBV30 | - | CAQNQGGETQYF | TGTGCGCAGAATCAGGGGGGGGAGACCCAGTACTTC
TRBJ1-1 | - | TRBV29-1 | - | CSAGGPEDTEAFF | TGCAGCGCCGGGGGTCCGGAAGACACTGAAGCTTTCTTT
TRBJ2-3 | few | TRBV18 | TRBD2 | CASSPGGTTDTQYF | TGTGCCAGCTCACCCGGGGGGACTACAGATACGCAGTATTTT
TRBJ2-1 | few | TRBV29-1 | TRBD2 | CSVQAGRGGSSYNEQFF | TGCAGCGTTCAAGCGGGACGGGGTGGGAGCTCCTACAATGAGCAGTTCTTC
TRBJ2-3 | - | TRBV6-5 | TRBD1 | CASSSGQGAGDTQYF | TGTGCCAGCAGTTCTGGACAGGGGGCAGGAGATACGCAGTATTTT
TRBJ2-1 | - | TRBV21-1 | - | CASEIMPSNNEQFF | TGTGCCAGCGAGATAATGCCCAGCAACAATGAGCAGTTCTTC
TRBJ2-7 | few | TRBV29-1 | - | CSVEDARGYEQYF | TGCAGCGTTGAAGATGCGCGAGGTTACGAGCAGTACTTC
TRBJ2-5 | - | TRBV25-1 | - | CASSEQGNLKTQYF | TGTGCCAGCAGTGAACAGGGTAACTTGAAGACCCAGTACTTC
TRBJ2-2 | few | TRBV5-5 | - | CASSLGPGANTGELFF | TGTGCCAGCAGCTTGGGTCCAGGGGCAAACACCGGGGAGCTGTTTTTT
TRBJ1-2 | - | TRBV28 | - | CASSLGSQSGGGYTF | TGTGCCAGCAGTTTAGGGAGTCAGTCGGGCGGGGGCTACACCTTC
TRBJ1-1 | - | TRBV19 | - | CASSILEGGTEAFF | TGTGCCAGTAGTATCCTTGAGGGAGGCACTGAAGCTTTCTTT
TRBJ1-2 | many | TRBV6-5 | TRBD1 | CATYDRAYGYTF | TGTGCCACCTACGACAGGGCCTATGGCTACACCTTC
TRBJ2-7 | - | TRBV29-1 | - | CSVEEVPYEQYF | TGCAGCGTTGAGGAGGTCCCCTACGAGCAGTACTTC
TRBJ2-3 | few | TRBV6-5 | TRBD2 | CASTVPGGTDTQYF | TGTGCCAGCACGGTTCCGGGGGGAACAGATACGCAGTATTTT
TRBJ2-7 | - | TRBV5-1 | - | CASSLGNYEQYF | TGCGCCAGCAGCTTGGGAAATTACGAGCAGTACTTC
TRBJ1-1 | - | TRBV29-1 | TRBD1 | CSGRRQGGYTEAFF | TGCAGCGGACGTCGACAGGGAGGGTACACTGAAGCTTTCTTT
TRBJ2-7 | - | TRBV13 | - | CASSQYSTRYEQYF | TGTGCCAGCAGTCAATATTCGACTAGATACGAGCAGTACTTC